The 2 T cell receptor beta chains below all came from one sample that was sequenced in a study of blood T cell repertoires in COVID-19. Libraries were prepared by immunoSEQ multiplex PCR; TCRdb keeps only in-frame clonotypes and omits some of them. The repertoire holds roughly 140,000 clones, with more than 75% as singletons. The specimen was peripheral blood. These receptors were collected from a woman aged 80 or older with acute or convalescent COVID-19.

The V and J genes are TRBV5-1 and TRBJ2-7; TRBD2 is a possible D gene (6 bases). Germline loops: CDR1 SGHRS, CDR2 YFSETQ. Trimming removed 4 bases at V and 3 bases at J, with 17 bases between. The CDR3 sequence is 15 residues long. The CDR3 spells CASSPQGPEGYEQYF. CDR3 bases: TGCGCCAGCAGCCCCCAGGGCCCGGAGGGCTACGAGCAGTACTTC.

On this clone itself: The same CDR3 also results from other DNA sequences found in this sample. The chain links TRBV12-3 or TRBV12-4 to TRBJ1-6, with D perhaps TRBD1 (6 bases). There are 13 residues in the CDR3. V was trimmed by 3 bases and J by 6 bases, leaving 6 bases between them. The CDR3 is CASSFRGNSPLHF. CDR3 DNA: TGTGCCAGCAGTTTCAGGGGTAATTCACCCCTCCACTTT.